Below, 20 T cell receptor beta chains from the same sample are listed, as sequenced in a study of shared clonotypes between healthy human individuals. Repertoires were generated with immunoSEQ multiplex PCR, while TCRdb's copy carries only in-frame clones and drops some. The sample has 2 million to 2.5 million clones, less than 95% seen once; the top ten hold 0.37%. Source material: naive CD4+ T cells from PBMCs. Subset given: CD45RA+ positively selected. These TCRs come from a young man in good health. Some clones in this sample may be carry-over from other donors' samples.

The V and J genes are TRBV6-5 and TRBJ1-3; D may be TRBD1 (5 bases). The CDR3 extends over 13 amino acids. V was pared by 8 bases and J by 4 bases, with 12 bases between. Germline CDR1 MNHEY, CDR2 SVGAGI. This CDR3 is CASQQGSGNTIYF. The CDR3 region has the DNA TGTGCCAGCCAGCAGGGTTCAGGAAACACCATATATTTT.

V usage is TRBV6-6 and J usage is TRBJ2-7; D is unresolved. Germline V gene lookup returns CDR1 MNHNY and CDR2 SVGAGI (reference sequence). The CDR3 runs 13 residues. Trimming removed 2 bases at V and 2 bases at J, with 7 bases between. Here the CDR3 reads CASSYPRAYEQYF. The CDR3 coding sequence is TGTGCCAGCAGTTACCCTCGTGCCTACGAGCAGTACTTC.

This clone has only one observation. J is TRBJ2-7 and V is TRBV5-1, with 10 bases lining up with TRBD1. Trimming cost V 3 bases and J 4 bases; bases outside gene matches: 10. Germline V gene lookup returns CDR1 SGHRS and CDR2 YFSETQ. The CDR3 runs to 16 residues. DNA of the CDR3: TGCGCCAGCAGCTCTCAGCCTCCGGGACAGGGGTACGAGCAGTACTTC. This translates into CASSSQPPGQGYEQYF.

V usage is TRBV6-5 and J usage is TRBJ2-2; 8 bases line up with TRBD1. The V and J ends lost 7 bases and 4 bases, in that order; junction bases with no gene match: 8. Germline CDR1 is MNHEY and CDR2 is SVGAGI. The CDR3 consists of 15 residues. In nucleotides, the CDR3 is TGTGCCAGCACCGAGGACAGGGTTGCCACCGGGGAGCTGTTTTTT. It is translated as CASTEDRVATGELFF.

This chain joins TRBV30 and TRBJ2-7; D is uncertain. V was clipped by 5 bases and J by 2 bases, with 13 bases between them. CDR1 and CDR2 (germline): GTSNPN, SVGIG (reference sequence). This CDR3 comprises 13 residues. The CDR3 is CAWGGQVAYEQYF. The CDR3 DNA follows: TGTGCCTGGGGTGGCCAGGTAGCCTACGAGCAGTACTTC.

V usage is TRBV5-1 and J usage is TRBJ2-3, with D perhaps matching TRBD2 (5 bases). This CDR3 has 14 residues. Germline lookup yields CDR1 SGHRS and CDR2 YFSETQ. Trimming left V 6 bases short and J 5 bases short, with 16 bases between. CDR3 protein: CASKRLTREDTQYF. The CDR3, as DNA: TGCGCCAGCAAGAGACTAACACGGGAAGATACGCAGTATTTT.

This chain links TRBV30 with TRBJ1-4; D ambiguous. Germline V gene lookup returns CDR1 GTSNPN and CDR2 SVGIG (reference sequence). Trimming shortened V by 1 base and J by 3 bases, and 15 bases separated the two germline ends. This CDR3 is 16 amino acids long. The CDR3 bases are TGTGCCTGGAGTGCCAAAGCCGGATTCGCTAATGAAAAACTGTTTTTT. It encodes CAWSAKAGFANEKLFF.

The chain recombines TRBV28 with TRBJ1-5; D is unclear. This CDR3 contains 14 residues. Germline V gene sequence: CDR1 MDHEN, CDR2 SYDVKM. Trimming stripped 2 bases from V and 10 bases from J, with 15 bases between. CDR3 region: CASSLPLEGLPQHF. The CDR3 DNA reads TGTGCCAGCAGTTTACCTTTGGAGGGTCTTCCCCAGCATTTT.

The genes are TRBV27 and TRBJ2-7; 11 bases are shared with TRBD1. The J segment lost 0 bases and the V segment lost 2 bases, leaving 6 bases of the junction unmatched. Germline V gene lookup returns CDR1 MNHEY and CDR2 SMNVEV (reference sequence). The CDR3 is 17 residues long. DNA for the CDR3: TGTGCCAGCAGTTTAAGGGACAGGGGGGGAATCTCCTACGAGCAGTACTTC. Residues: CASSLRDRGGISYEQYF.

J is TRBJ2-7 and V is TRBV27, with TRBD2 matching 10 bases. The CDR3 has 16 residues. CDR1 MNHEY and CDR2 SMNVEV come from the germline V gene (reference sequence). The V and J ends lost 7 bases and 4 bases, in that order; junction bases with no gene match: 13. The CDR3 spells CASNSLGASGSYEQYF. The CDR3 nucleotides read TGTGCCAGCAACTCCCTAGGGGCTAGCGGGAGTTACGAGCAGTACTTC.

The chain couples TRBV11-2 to TRBJ1-6, with TRBD1 as a possible D gene (6 bases). Trimming pared 2 bases from V and 2 bases from J, leaving 16 bases between. Germline V gene lookup returns CDR1 SGHAT and CDR2 FQNNGV. The CDR3 contains 18 residues. The CDR3 here is CASSLSTGGLTYNSPLHF. CDR3 nucleotide sequence: TGTGCCAGCAGCTTATCAACCGGGGGGCTCACCTATAATTCACCCCTCCACTTT.

This clone was detected only a few times. This chain joins TRBV30 and TRBJ1-5, with D perhaps matching TRBD1 (6 bases). The ends were cut back, 1 base at V and 5 bases at J, with 9 bases in the middle. CDR1 and CDR2 from the germline V gene are GTSNPN and SVGIG (reference sequence). The CDR3 runs 13 residues. The CDR3 here is CAWSEDRDQPQHF. The CDR3 bases are TGTGCCTGGAGTGAGGACAGAGATCAGCCCCAGCATTTT.

V usage is TRBV6-5 and J usage is TRBJ1-1; D is unclear. The CDR3 has 11 residues. The V end was cut by 0 bases, the J end by 11 bases, with 7 bases between. Germline V lookup: CDR1 MNHEY, CDR2 SVGAGI. The CDR3 protein is CASSYSGRAFF. CDR3 DNA sequence: TGTGCCAGCAGTTACTCAGGGAGGGCTTTCTTT.

The chain carries TRBV25-1 and TRBJ2-3; 12 nucleotides align to TRBD1. The CDR3 contains 15 residues. The germline gives CDR1 MGHDK, CDR2 SYGVNS. The trim removed 6 bases at V and 4 bases at J, leaving 5 bases unmatched. This CDR3 reads CASRRDRGPPDTQYF. Here the CDR3 DNA reads TGTGCCAGCAGAAGGGACAGGGGGCCCCCAGATACGCAGTATTTT.

This chain uses TRBV5-1 with TRBJ1-3; 8 nucleotides align to TRBD1. The CDR3 covers 17 residues. Germline CDR1 reads SGHRS; CDR2 reads YFSETQ. The V and J ends lost 4 bases and 0 bases, in that order; junction bases with no gene match: 9. The CDR3 here is CASSVDRGRGSGNTIYF. The DNA for the CDR3 is TGCGCCAGCAGCGTCGACAGGGGTCGAGGCTCTGGAAACACCATATATTTT.

The chain joins TRBV28 to TRBJ2-5; a weak D match, TRBD1 (5 bases). This CDR3 has 14 residues. Deletions cut 5 bases from V and 5 bases from J, with 15 bases between. The germline CDR1 and CDR2 sequences are MDHEN and SYDVKM. CDR3 sequence: CASSPRRGGETQYF. The CDR3, as DNA: TGTGCCAGCAGTCCCCGTAGGGGTGGCGAGACCCAGTACTTC.

The chain is built from TRBV28 and TRBJ2-5; 7 nucleotides match TRBD2. The germline V gene has CDR1 MDHEN and CDR2 SYDVKM. The CDR3 runs 14 residues. Trimming cost V 7 bases and J 5 bases; bases outside gene matches: 10. As DNA, the CDR3 is TGTGCCAGCACCCTGGGGAGGGGATGGGAGACCCAGTACTTC. Translating it yields CASTLGRGWETQYF.

V usage is TRBV10-3 and J usage is TRBJ2-5; 8 bases line up with TRBD1. V trimming: 4 bases; J trimming: 4 bases; junction bases outside the gene matches: 5. Germline CDR1 is ENHRY and CDR2 is SYGVKD. CDR3 length: 14 amino acids. In DNA, the CDR3 is TGTGCCATCAGTGGGGCAGACAGGGGAGAGACCCAGTACTTC. Amino acids: CAISGADRGETQYF.

The chain recombines TRBV28 with TRBJ1-1, with a weak D call TRBD1 (6 bases). Germline V gene lookup returns CDR1 MDHEN and CDR2 SYDVKM. The CDR3 is 14 residues long. V was trimmed by 2 bases and J by 3 bases, leaving 10 bases between them. CDR3 in amino acids: CASSLPGDYTEAFF. The CDR3 nucleotides read TGTGCCAGCAGTTTACCAGGGGATTACACTGAAGCTTTCTTT.

This chain uses TRBV9 with TRBJ2-6, with D possibly being TRBD2 (5 bases). The V gene's germline CDR1 is SGDLS and CDR2 YYNGEE. V was shortened by 0 bases and J by 4 bases, with 14 bases between the two germline ends. CDR3 size: 17 residues. CDR3 region: CASSVGMGSPGANVLTF. In nucleotides, the CDR3 is TGTGCCAGCAGCGTAGGTATGGGGAGCCCGGGGGCCAACGTCCTGACTTTC.